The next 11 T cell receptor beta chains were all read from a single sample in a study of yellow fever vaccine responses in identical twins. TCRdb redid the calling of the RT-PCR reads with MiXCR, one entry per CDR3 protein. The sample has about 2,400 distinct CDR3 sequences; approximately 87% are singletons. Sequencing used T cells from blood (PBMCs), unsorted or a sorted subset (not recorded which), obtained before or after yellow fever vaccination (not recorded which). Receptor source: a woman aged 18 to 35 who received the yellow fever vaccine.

In DNA form, the CDR3 reads TGTGCCAGCAGCCCTCCTAGCGGGAGGCACAATGAGCAGTTCTTC. Amino acid sequence: CASSPPSGRHNEQFF. The chain couples TRBV11-1 to TRBJ2-1; 11 bases line up with TRBD2. Germline CDR1 reads SGHAT; CDR2 reads FQDESV (reference sequence). V dropped 5 bases and J dropped 5; count of bases not matched to a gene: 5. The CDR3 is made up of 15 amino acids.

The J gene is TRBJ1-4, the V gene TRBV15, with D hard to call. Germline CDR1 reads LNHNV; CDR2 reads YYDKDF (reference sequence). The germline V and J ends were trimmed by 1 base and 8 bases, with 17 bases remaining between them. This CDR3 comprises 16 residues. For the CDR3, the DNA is TGTGCCACCAGCAGAGCTCCCAGCTGGGCTGGGGAAAAACTGTTTTTT. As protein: CATSRAPSWAGEKLFF.

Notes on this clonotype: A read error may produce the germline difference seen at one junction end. The CDR3 here is CASSPDRGLWTDTQYF. CDR3 nucleotide sequence: TGTGCTAGCAGCCCGGACAGGGGACTGTGGACAGATACGCAGTATTTT. The chain is built from TRBV4-2 and TRBJ2-3; 9 bases fit TRBD1. The V gene's germline CDR1 is LGHNA and CDR2 YNFKEQ. The CDR3 is 16 residues long.

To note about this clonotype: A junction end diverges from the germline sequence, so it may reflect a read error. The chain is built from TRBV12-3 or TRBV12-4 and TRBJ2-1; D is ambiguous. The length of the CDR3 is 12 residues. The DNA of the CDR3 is TGCTCGTCCGGGCCCCACTACAATGAGCAGTTCTTC. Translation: CSSGPHYNEQFF.

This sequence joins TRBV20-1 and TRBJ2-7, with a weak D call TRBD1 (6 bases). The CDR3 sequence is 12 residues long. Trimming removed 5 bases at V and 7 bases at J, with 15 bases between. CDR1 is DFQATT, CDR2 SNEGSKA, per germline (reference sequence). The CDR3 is CSARRTEREQYF. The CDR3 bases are TGCAGTGCTCGCAGGACAGAGCGGGAGCAGTACTTC.

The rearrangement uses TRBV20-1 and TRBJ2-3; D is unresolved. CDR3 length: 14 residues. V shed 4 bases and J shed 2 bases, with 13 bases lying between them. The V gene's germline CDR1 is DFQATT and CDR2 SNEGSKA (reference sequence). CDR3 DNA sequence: TGCAGTGCTACGGAACCTGCTTCCACAGATACGCAGTATTTT. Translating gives CSATEPASTDTQYF.

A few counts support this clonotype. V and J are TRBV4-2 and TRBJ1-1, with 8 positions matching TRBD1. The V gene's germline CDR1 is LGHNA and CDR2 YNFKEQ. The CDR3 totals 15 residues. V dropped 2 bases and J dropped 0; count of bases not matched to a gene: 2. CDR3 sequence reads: CASSQRDRLNTEAFF. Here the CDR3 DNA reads TGTGCCAGCAGCCAACGGGACAGGCTGAACACTGAAGCTTTCTTT.

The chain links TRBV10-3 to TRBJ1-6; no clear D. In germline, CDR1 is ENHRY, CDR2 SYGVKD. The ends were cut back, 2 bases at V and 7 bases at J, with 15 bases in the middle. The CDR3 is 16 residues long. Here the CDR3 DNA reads TGTGCCATCAGTGAGGGGGTTACCAGTTGGAATTCACCCCTCCACTTT. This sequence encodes CAISEGVTSWNSPLHF.

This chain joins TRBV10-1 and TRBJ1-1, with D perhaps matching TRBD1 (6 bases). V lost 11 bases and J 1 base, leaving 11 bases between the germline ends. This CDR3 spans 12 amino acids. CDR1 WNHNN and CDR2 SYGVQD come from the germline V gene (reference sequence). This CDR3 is CAVSQGNTEAFF. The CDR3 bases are TGCGCCGTGTCACAGGGGAACACTGAAGCTTTCTTT.

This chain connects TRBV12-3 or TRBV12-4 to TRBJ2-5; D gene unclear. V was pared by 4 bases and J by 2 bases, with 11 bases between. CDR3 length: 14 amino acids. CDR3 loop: CASSSRVTQETQYF. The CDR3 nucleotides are TGTGCCAGCAGTTCACGGGTTACTCAAGAGACCCAGTACTTC.

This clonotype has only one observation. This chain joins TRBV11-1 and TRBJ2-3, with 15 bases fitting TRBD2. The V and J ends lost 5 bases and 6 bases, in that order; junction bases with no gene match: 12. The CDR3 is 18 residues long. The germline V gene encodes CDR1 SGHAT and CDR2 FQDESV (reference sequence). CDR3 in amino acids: CASSGTSGRPQGVDTQYF. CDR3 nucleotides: TGTGCCAGCAGCGGGACTAGCGGGAGGCCCCAAGGAGTGGATACGCAGTATTTT. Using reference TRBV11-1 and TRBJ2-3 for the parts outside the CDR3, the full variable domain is EAEVAQSPRYKITEKSQAVAFWCDPISGHATLYWYRQILGQGPELLVQFQDESVVDDSQLPKDRFSAERLKGVDSTLKIQPAELGDSAMYLCASSGTSGRPQGVDTQYFGPGTRLTVL.